This TCR beta chain is drawn from a study of blood T cell repertoires in COVID-19. Background on the study: Samples taken during acute and convalescent COVID-19 were collected in the United States, Italy and Spain. The cDNA or gDNA used as material had been derived from T cells, B-cell-depleted T cells, or PBMCs.

Recruited during active infection, patients (from Seattle) were subsequently followed longitudinally. Methods used by the authors: The authors estimated nucleated cell counts from reference gene primer amplification. Data came from immunoSEQ multiplex PCR; TCRdb stores just in-frame clones and leaves some out. V and J calls and clone size are copied from that table; D and trimming were computed from the DNA. Of 120,000 to 150,000 clones in the sample, 80% to 90% were seen once. Trimming took 7 bases from V and 1 from J, leaving 14 bases between them. The CDR3 runs 13 residues. CDR1 and CDR2 from the germline V gene are SQVTM and ANQGSEA.

The chain links TRBV29-1 to TRBJ2-7; perhaps TRBD2 as D (5 bases). Sequencing was carried out using peripheral blood. The sequence was obtained from a woman aged 55 to 70 with COVID-19, enrolled during active disease. The CDR3 is CSAEGPGSYEQYF. CDR3 DNA: TGCAGCGCCGAGGGTCCGGGATCCTACGAGCAGTACTTC.